This TCR beta chain emerged from a study of shared T cell receptors in the human thymus. Produced via immunoSEQ multiplex PCR; TCRdb's table is partial and in-frame only. This table holds approximately 760,000 clones, 75% to 90% found once. V shed 3 bases, J shed 6 bases, and the junction held 8 bases outside the gene matches. The CDR3 is 15 residues long. From germline, CDR1 is LNHDA and CDR2 SQIVND (reference sequence). Separately, the same data were catalogued under a study of human thymus T cells. That report notes: Donors were healthy Finnish babies undergoing corrective operations for congenital heart defects. The thymus was resected at corrective cardiac surgery. Biased V and J segment usage appeared in thymus and peripheral blood. Reports from related research described highly overlapping thymic repertoires among unrelated individuals.

The sequence was obtained from a girl under three years old with a congenital heart defect. The genes are TRBV19 and TRBJ1-1; 9 bases map to TRBD1. The material sequenced was thymocytes. CDR3 coding DNA: TGTGCCAGTAGTATTCTAGGACAGGGGATTCCTGAAGCTTTCTTT. Protein: CASSILGQGIPEAFF.